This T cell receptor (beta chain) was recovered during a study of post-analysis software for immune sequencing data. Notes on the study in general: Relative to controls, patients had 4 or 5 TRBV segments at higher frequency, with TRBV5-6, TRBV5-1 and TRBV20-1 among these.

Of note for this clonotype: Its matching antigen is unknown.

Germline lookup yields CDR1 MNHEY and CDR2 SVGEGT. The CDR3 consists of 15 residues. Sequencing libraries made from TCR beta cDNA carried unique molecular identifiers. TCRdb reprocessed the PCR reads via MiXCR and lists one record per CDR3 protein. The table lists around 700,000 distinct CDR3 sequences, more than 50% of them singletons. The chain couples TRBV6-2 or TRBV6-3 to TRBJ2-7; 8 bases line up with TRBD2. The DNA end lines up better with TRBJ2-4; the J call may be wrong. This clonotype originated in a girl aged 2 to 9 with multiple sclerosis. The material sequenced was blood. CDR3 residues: CASTNGGGLKNIQYF. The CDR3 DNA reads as TGTGCCAGCACTAACGGGGGGGGCCTCAAAAACATTCAGTACTTC.